These T cell receptor beta chains were read from a single sample in a study of blood T cell repertoires in COVID-19. Here immunoSEQ multiplex PCR was the method, and the copy in TCRdb shows in-frame clones only, minus some. Of approximately 100,000 clones listed, 69% are singletons. Sequenced: peripheral blood. Receptors were obtained from a man older than 75 with acute or convalescent COVID-19. The CDR3 runs from the conserved cysteine through the conserved F or W. Fields, in order: V gene, J gene, D gene, CDR3 protein. D genes are given only for firm matches.

>TRBV18|TRBJ2-7|-
CASSPKPRQDGLGQYF
>TRBV6-5|TRBJ1-2|-
CASAPYGHFNYGYTF
>TRBV6-4|TRBJ2-1|TRBD2
CASSVGLAAVNEQFF
>TRBV28|TRBJ2-7|-
CASSPRGAGVTYEQYF
>TRBV18|TRBJ2-1|TRBD1
CASSPPGQGVYEQFF
>TRBV5-1|TRBJ2-7|-
CASSLATDFYEQYF
>TRBV4-3|TRBJ1-1|TRBD1
CASSQRPLTGGDRRTEAFF
>TRBV5-1|TRBJ1-4|-
CASSLNTGGVEKLFF
>TRBV25-1|TRBJ2-1|TRBD2
CASGGGTEQFF
>TRBV29-1|TRBJ2-5|TRBD2
CSVDRPSGSETQYF
>TRBV7-2|TRBJ1-2|-
CASSLRGNYGYTF
>TRBV7-9|TRBJ1-1|-
CASSLWEESEAFF
>TRBV10-2|TRBJ1-1|TRBD1
CASKEGQRVVGTEAFF
>TRBV7-9|TRBJ1-4|TRBD1
CASSPGQGATNEKLFF
>TRBV24-1|TRBJ2-1|-
CATSDFQGIRFF
>TRBV2|TRBJ2-6|-
CAGGRLSGANVLTF
>TRBV19|TRBJ1-1|-
CASSAQGQINEAFF
>TRBV2|TRBJ2-7|TRBD2
CASRSLAGGAYEQYF
>TRBV19|TRBJ1-2|TRBD1
CASNQGVNINYGYTF
>TRBV7-2|TRBJ2-1|TRBD2
CASSLAVLAGSRNEQFF
>TRBV7-9|TRBJ2-3|-
CASSLIVGPGTDTQYF
>TRBV18|TRBJ2-1|-
CASSPPGPAYNEQFF
>TRBV30|TRBJ1-2|-
CAAWGGGYTF
>TRBV19|TRBJ2-7|-
CASSVNSGHKDEQYF
>TRBV6-5|TRBJ2-2|TRBD2
CASSYPGGGGGELFF
>TRBV7-2|TRBJ2-7|-
CASSLRSRAGAPYEQYF
>TRBV2|TRBJ2-1|TRBD2
CASSILREFNEQFF
>TRBV7-9|TRBJ1-1|-
CASSPPGVNTEAFF
>TRBV23-1|TRBJ1-6|-
CASSHAQGRYNSPLHF
>TRBV7-9|TRBJ2-7|-
CASSLLREAEQYF
>TRBV7-9|TRBJ2-7|TRBD1
CASKRNRDWAGGNPYEQYF
>TRBV13|TRBJ2-1|TRBD2
CASSLVKEVAGYNEQFF
>TRBV7-2|TRBJ1-2|-
CASSFAGSYGYTF
>TRBV2|TRBJ2-3|-
CAGGLSTDTQYF
>TRBV2|TRBJ2-1|TRBD2
CASRKLAEPNNEQFF
>TRBV7-9|TRBJ2-7|-
CASSESSREQYF
>TRBV7-7|TRBJ2-1|-
CASSLGGGDEQFF
>TRBV2|TRBJ2-5|TRBD2
CASSAGLAGVETQYF
>TRBV18|TRBJ2-3|TRBD2
CASSPPGLAGGTDTQYF
>TRBV7-2|TRBJ1-5|TRBD1
CASSFVGGQGRRSNQPQHF
>TRBV3-1/TRBV3-2|TRBJ2-1|-
CASSQDPGDIPKKQFF
>TRBV7-2|TRBJ2-7|-
CASSYGVEQYF
>TRBV29-1|TRBJ2-1|TRBD1
CSVAGGQGLDEQFF
>TRBV29-1|TRBJ2-7|TRBD2
CSVGGRGSYEQYF
>TRBV10-3|TRBJ2-1|TRBD2
CAIGSLAGYNEQFF
>TRBV6-5|TRBJ2-4|TRBD1
CASSPFGTGENIQYF
>TRBV19|TRBJ2-5|-
CASSQYPPSEQETQYF
>TRBV7-9|TRBJ1-1|-
CASSLVSAGNTEAFF
>TRBV4-2|TRBJ1-2|-
CASSQELGLRGYTF
>TRBV18|TRBJ2-5|TRBD1
CASSRGQEETQYF
>TRBV27|TRBJ2-7|TRBD1
CASSYDRGVGEQYF
>TRBV29-1|TRBJ2-7|-
CSVTSFDTDEQYF
>TRBV4-1|TRBJ2-1|-
CASSQDFGTYGSYNEQFF